The sequence of this TCR beta chain was determined in a study of OX40 agonist ivuxolimab in advanced cancers. Study details: Of the participants, about 40% had some prior anti-PD-1, anti-PD-L1 or anti-CTLA-4 therapy, which was allowed. The study's findings and limits: Among T cells, CD8+ cells averaged more expanded clones than CD4+ cells.

Patients with a history of autoimmune disease or on systemic immunosuppression were excluded. This clone was recorded a few times. The antigen is undetermined. In the same sample, other DNA sequences code for this CDR3. The ends lost 4 bases at V and 7 bases at J; junction bases unmatched: 2. CDR1 SGHTA and CDR2 FQGNSA come from the germline V gene. The CDR3 sequence is 13 residues long. Here immunoSEQ multiplex PCR was the method, and the copy in TCRdb shows in-frame clones only, minus some. The table shows 58,000 or so clones, with 70% to 90% occurring only once. The sequencing used CD4+ or CD8+ T cells sorted from blood, collected in a trial of the OX40 agonist ivuxolimab. The genes are TRBV7-2 and TRBJ2-1; 9 bases fit TRBD1. The origin of this receptor is an adult with an advanced solid tumor such as melanoma, head and neck, liver or kidney cancer. Written as DNA, the CDR3 is TGTGCCAGCAGCTCGGACAGGGGAAATGAGCAGTTCTTC. This codes for CASSSDRGNEQFF.